The T cell receptor (beta chain) described here comes from a study of post-analysis software for immune sequencing data. Study-wide results and limits: In patients, about 5 TRBV segments were more frequent than in controls, with TRBV5-6, TRBV5-1 and TRBV20-1 among them. Clustering by F measure revealed strong co-clustering among samples prepared together in one batch.

Looked up from germline, CDR1 is MNHEY and CDR2 is SVGAGI. This CDR3 spans 15 amino acids. V dropped 0 bases and J dropped 5 bases, with 12 bases sitting between them. Unique molecular identifiers had been added to the TCR beta cDNA libraries. The T cell input of about 0.85 to 10 million gave roughly 0.5 million cDNA molecules. Via MiXCR, TCRdb re-called the PCR reads, giving one row per CDR3 protein. The table includes approximately 660,000 distinct CDR3 sequences, 55% to 60% detected once. This clonotype was counted a few times. Its target is not known. This clonotype was obtained from a girl aged 2-10 years with multiple sclerosis. The chain employs TRBV6-5 and TRBJ2-3; D call uncertain. The sample taken for sequencing was blood. The chain's CDR3 is CASSYSRAIEDTQYF. The CDR3 DNA follows: TGTGCCAGCAGTTACTCGCGAGCTATAGAAGATACGCAGTATTTT.